One and the same sample provided the 22 T cell receptor beta chains below, sequenced in a study of blood T cells in healthy people across ages. For the second PCR, which ran for about 6 to 11 cycles, a sample-barcoded 5' primer and a J-beta primer mix were used. MiXCR, applied by TCRdb to the 5' RACE reads, yields one record per CDR3 protein. In the table there are 800,000 to 950,000 distinct CDR3 sequences, about 27% of which are singletons. These data also featured in a second study, about T cells of mothers and their children.

Sample: blood. The receptor set was obtained from a woman aged 40 to 50 in good health.

With regard to this clonotype: Germline is not matched at one junction end, which may reflect a read error. The V and J genes are TRBV6-1 and TRBJ1-5; TRBD1 might be the D (5 bases). Germline values: CDR1 MNHNS, CDR2 SASEGT. The CDR3 extends over 17 amino acids. The CDR3 sequence: CASSLGYARAGNQLQHF. In DNA form, the CDR3 reads TGTGCCAGCAGCCTCGGGTATGCCAGGGCTGGCAATCAGCTCCAGCATTTT.

With respect to this clonotype: One end of the junction fails to match germline, which may point to a read error. V usage is TRBV7-9 and J usage is TRBJ2-7; 7 bases fit TRBD1. CDR3 length: 14 residues. In germline, CDR1 is SEHNR, CDR2 FQNEAQ (reference sequence). The CDR3 protein is CVSSLAGTVYEQYF. The CDR3 nucleotides are TGTGTCAGCAGCTTAGCCGGGACAGTCTACGAGCAGTACTTC. Filled out from reference TRBV7-9 and TRBJ2-7, the complete variable domain reads DTGVSQNPRHKITKRGQNVTFRCDPISEHNRLYWYRQTLGQGPEFLTYFQNEAQLEKSRLLSDRFSAERPKGSFSTLEIQRTEQGDSAMYLCVSSLAGTVYEQYFGPGTRLTVT.

The V and J genes are TRBV6-2 or TRBV6-3 and TRBJ1-2, with a tentative D call TRBD1 (5 bases). Germline lookup yields CDR1 MNHEY and CDR2 SVGEGT. V gave up 6 bases and J gave up 10 bases, with 18 bases separating them. The CDR3 has 13 residues. CDR3 region: CASRPGRLSDYTF. CDR3 DNA sequence: TGTGCCAGCAGGCCGGGACGCCTATCGGACTACACCTTC.

In its sample, this clonotype was seen many times. The V call is TRBV20-1, the J call TRBJ2-1; tentative D call: TRBD2 (6 bases). V was pared by 3 bases and J by 2 bases, with 11 bases between. The CDR3 covers 14 residues. Germline CDR1 is DFQATT and CDR2 is SNEGSKA (reference sequence). The CDR3 protein is CSARRGTAYNEQFF. The CDR3 region has the DNA TGCAGTGCTAGGCGGGGTACGGCCTACAATGAGCAGTTCTTC.

The chain has TRBV4-2 and TRBJ2-7; no clear D. Germline V gene data show CDR1 as LGHNA and CDR2 as YNFKEQ. V lost 1 base and J 2 bases, leaving 9 bases between the germline ends. This CDR3 is 14 amino acids long. This CDR3 reads CASSQGQFAYEQYF. The DNA for the CDR3 is TGTGCCAGCAGCCAAGGGCAGTTTGCCTACGAGCAGTACTTC.

V gene TRBV28 combines with J gene TRBJ2-3, with TRBD2 matching over 9 bases. Germline V gives CDR1 MDHEN, CDR2 SYDVKM. The CDR3 contains 17 residues. The trim removed 2 bases at V and 2 bases at J, leaving 8 bases unmatched. CDR3 bases: TGTGCCAGCAGTTTAATAGCGGGGGCTCTAATCACAGATACGCAGTATTTT. This codes for CASSLIAGALITDTQYF.

The rearrangement uses TRBV29-1 and TRBJ1-2; D may be TRBD1 (5 bases). Trimming shortened V by 7 bases and J by 2 bases, and 14 bases separated the two germline ends. Looked up from germline, CDR1 is SQVTM and CDR2 is ANQGSEA. The length of the CDR3 is 13 residues. The CDR3 reads CSAGGRGNYGYTF. The CDR3 region has the DNA TGCAGCGCCGGAGGACGGGGGAACTATGGCTACACCTTC.

This clonotype showed up just a few times. V is TRBV11-1 and J is TRBJ1-1; 8 bases are a match to TRBD1. This CDR3 is built from 15 residues. Germline loops: CDR1 SGHAT, CDR2 FQDESV (reference sequence). Unmatched junction bases numbered 4, after V lost 1 base and J lost 3 bases. This chain's CDR3 is CASSLEGQVYTEAFF. CDR3 nucleotide sequence: TGTGCCAGCAGCTTAGAGGGACAGGTGTACACTGAAGCTTTCTTT. Together with reference TRBV11-1 and TRBJ1-1, the CDR3 gives the full variable domain: EAEVAQSPRYKITEKSQAVAFWCDPISGHATLYWYRQILGQGPELLVQFQDESVVDDSQLPKDRFSAERLKGVDSTLKIQPAELGDSAMYLCASSLEGQVYTEAFFGQGTRLTVV.

The chain employs TRBV27 and TRBJ1-2; D gene uncertain. The germline gives CDR1 MNHEY, CDR2 SMNVEV (reference sequence). V lost 0 bases and J lost 3, with 11 bases in between. The CDR3 covers 15 residues. The CDR3 here is CASSLSLWGDYGYTF. The CDR3 DNA sequence: TGTGCCAGCAGTTTATCTCTGTGGGGAGACTATGGCTACACCTTC.

The CDR3 loop reads CASSATGTVGEKLFF. CDR3 in DNA: TGTGCCAGCAGCGCCACCGGGACAGTTGGGGAAAAACTGTTTTTT. The rearrangement links TRBV7-9 to TRBJ1-4; 7 bases align to TRBD1. J gave up 8 bases and V 5 bases, and 11 bases lay outside the gene matches. Germline V gene sequence: CDR1 SEHNR, CDR2 FQNEAQ (reference sequence). CDR3 length: 15 residues.

This clonotype was detected a few times. The chain uses TRBV4-1 and TRBJ1-2; 12 nucleotides line up with TRBD1. The length of the CDR3 is 15 residues. From germline, CDR1 is MGHRA and CDR2 YSYEKL. J lost 5 bases, V lost 6 bases, and 7 bases had no gene match. The CDR3 reads CASRPGTGGAYGYTF. In DNA form, the CDR3 reads TGCGCCAGCAGACCCGGGACAGGGGGCGCTTATGGCTACACCTTC.

With respect to this clonotype: A read error may be the cause here, since a much bigger clone is one base away. CDR3 DNA: TGCAGTGCTACCGAATTGGATGAGCAGTACTTC. Amino acids: CSATELDEQYF. This chain uses TRBV20-1 with TRBJ2-4; D unclear. This CDR3 has 11 residues. Germline CDR1 and CDR2: DFQATT and SNEGSKA (reference sequence). V was cut by 4 bases and J by 13 bases, with 14 bases left in between.

This clonotype was recorded many times. The gene calls are TRBV18 and TRBJ1-2; D unclear. This CDR3 is built from 14 residues. Trimming stripped 1 base from V and 0 bases from J, with 6 bases between. Germline V CDR1 and CDR2: KGHSH, LQKENI. CDR3 in amino acids: CASSPQETNYGYTF. The DNA for the CDR3 is TGTGCCAGCTCACCACAGGAGACTAACTATGGCTACACCTTC.

The rearrangement links TRBV5-4 to TRBJ2-5; no clear D. The J call may be incorrect, as the DNA end agrees better with TRBJ2-7. The length of the CDR3 is 15 residues. CDR1 is SGHNT and CDR2 is YYREEE in the germline V gene (reference sequence). CDR3 loop: CASSLSAAFKNEQYF. CDR3 DNA: TGTGCCAGCAGCTTGAGTGCAGCCTTTAAGAACGAGCAGTACTTC.

The chain carries TRBV4-1 and TRBJ1-1; possibly TRBD1 for D (6 bases). Looked up from germline, CDR1 is MGHRA and CDR2 is YSYEKL. Deletions cut 4 bases from V and 1 base from J, with 13 bases between. The CDR3 sequence is 15 residues long. CDR3 amino acids: CASSPTGPKNTEAFF. The CDR3 nucleotides are TGCGCCAGCAGCCCGACAGGCCCGAAGAACACTGAAGCTTTCTTT.

The V and J genes are TRBV2 and TRBJ2-2, with 7 positions matching TRBD1. V trimming: 5 bases; J trimming: 4 bases; junction bases outside the gene matches: 19. The CDR3 has 19 amino acids. Germline V gives CDR1 SNHLY, CDR2 FYNNEI. In nucleotides, the CDR3 is TGTGCCAGCAGTCAGACCCTCCCCTTTGCTACAGGGGTCACCGGGGAGCTGTTTTTT. Residues: CASSQTLPFATGVTGELFF. Full variable domain (outside the CDR3, taken from reference TRBV2 and TRBJ2-2): EPEVTQTPSHQVTQMGQEVILRCVPISNHLYFYWYRQILGQKVEFLVSFYNNEISEKSEIFDDQFSVERPDGSNFTLKIRSTKLEDSAMYFCASSQTLPFATGVTGELFFGEGSRLTVL.

This clonotype has ten or more counts. The genes are TRBV6-5 and TRBJ1-2; no definite D call. Germline V gene data show CDR1 as MNHEY and CDR2 as SVGAGI. The V and J ends lost 6 bases and 4 bases respectively, with 9 bases between them. The length of the CDR3 is 12 residues. The CDR3 is CASSEDLYGYTF. In DNA form, the CDR3 reads TGTGCCAGCAGCGAGGACCTCTATGGCTACACCTTC.

This clonotype was found a few times. V usage is TRBV20-1 and J usage is TRBJ2-3, with D uncertain. The V gene's germline CDR1 is DFQATT and CDR2 SNEGSKA (reference sequence). The CDR3 sequence is 17 residues long. V lost 0 bases and J 4 bases, leaving 20 bases between the germline ends. CDR3 nucleotide sequence: TGCAGTGCTAGAGATTTAATGACCACCGGAAGTCCAGATACGCAGTATTTT. Translating gives CSARDLMTTGSPDTQYF.

In its sample, this clonotype was seen a few times. The chain couples TRBV27 to TRBJ1-3; TRBD1 is a possible D gene (6 bases). Germline CDR1 reads MNHEY; CDR2 reads SMNVEV (reference sequence). Trimming left V 5 bases short and J 2 bases short, with 13 bases between. This CDR3 spans 15 amino acids. This CDR3 reads CASSAKQGTGNTIYF. Written as DNA, the CDR3 is TGTGCCAGCAGTGCCAAGCAGGGGACTGGAAACACCATATATTTT.

This clonotype was seen ten or more times. This chain uses TRBV7-9 with TRBJ2-7; TRBD1 matches 9 bases. Trimming removed 3 bases from V and 2 bases from J; junction bases left unmatched: 5. The CDR3 runs to 15 residues. Germline CDR1 is SEHNR and CDR2 is FQNEAQ (reference sequence). The CDR3 nucleotides are TGTGCCAGCAGCTTGGGACAGGGAAAAACCTACGAGCAGTACTTC. It specifies CASSLGQGKTYEQYF. The full variable domain, its missing parts supplied by reference TRBV7-9 and TRBJ2-7, is DTGVSQNPRHKITKRGQNVTFRCDPISEHNRLYWYRQTLGQGPEFLTYFQNEAQLEKSRLLSDRFSAERPKGSFSTLEIQRTEQGDSAMYLCASSLGQGKTYEQYFGPGTRLTVT.

As concerns this clonotype: Possible read error: a much larger clone is one base away. The chain has TRBV12-3 or TRBV12-4 and TRBJ2-1; a weak D match, TRBD1 (6 bases). CDR3 length: 15 amino acids. Trimming pared 1 base from V and 4 bases from J, leaving 11 bases between. CDR3 sequence reads: CASSLEGVVYNEQFF. The CDR3 nucleotides are TGTGCCAGCAGTTTAGAGGGGGTAGTATACAATGAGCAGTTCTTC.

This clonotype appeared a few times. This rearrangement joins TRBV3-1 to TRBJ2-5, with TRBD2 as a possible D gene (5 bases). Trimming stripped 8 bases from V and 7 bases from J, with 11 bases between. Per the germline V gene, CDR1 is LGHDT and CDR2 is YNNKEL (reference sequence). The CDR3 covers 11 residues. CDR3 residues: CASVFRGTQYF. The CDR3 nucleotides are TGTGCCAGCGTCTTTCGGGGGACCCAGTACTTC.